The sequence of this T cell receptor (beta chain) was determined in a study of graft-versus-host responses after intestinal transplantation. Study as a whole: Each patient got anti-thymocyte globulin induction, then tacrolimus and steroids for approximately 3 years.

General study findings and limits: GvH clones were identified in recipient marrow, with some first appearing in ileum or blood. Graft-versus-host to host-versus-graft clonal ratios in allografts were high in patients with graft-donor T cell macrochimerism.

Of note for this clone: Its antigen is as yet unknown.

Method: immunoSEQ multiplex PCR; TCRdb's copy keeps in-frame clones and lacks some. The data contain around 40,000 clones, roughly 94% of them singletons. The ends were cut back, 2 bases at V and 4 bases at J, with 12 bases in the middle. Germline loops: CDR1 MNHEY, CDR2 SVGAGI. The CDR3 loop spans 15 amino acids. The sequence was collected from a human donor who was the organ donor for an intestinal transplant. The chain employs TRBV6-5 and TRBJ2-1; D is ambiguous. The source material was unstimulated CD4+ T cells sorted from spleen or lymph node cells, sampled before transplant. CDR3 sequence reads: CASSYRPALYNEQFF. DNA for the CDR3: TGTGCCAGCAGTTACCGGCCAGCCCTGTACAATGAGCAGTTCTTC.